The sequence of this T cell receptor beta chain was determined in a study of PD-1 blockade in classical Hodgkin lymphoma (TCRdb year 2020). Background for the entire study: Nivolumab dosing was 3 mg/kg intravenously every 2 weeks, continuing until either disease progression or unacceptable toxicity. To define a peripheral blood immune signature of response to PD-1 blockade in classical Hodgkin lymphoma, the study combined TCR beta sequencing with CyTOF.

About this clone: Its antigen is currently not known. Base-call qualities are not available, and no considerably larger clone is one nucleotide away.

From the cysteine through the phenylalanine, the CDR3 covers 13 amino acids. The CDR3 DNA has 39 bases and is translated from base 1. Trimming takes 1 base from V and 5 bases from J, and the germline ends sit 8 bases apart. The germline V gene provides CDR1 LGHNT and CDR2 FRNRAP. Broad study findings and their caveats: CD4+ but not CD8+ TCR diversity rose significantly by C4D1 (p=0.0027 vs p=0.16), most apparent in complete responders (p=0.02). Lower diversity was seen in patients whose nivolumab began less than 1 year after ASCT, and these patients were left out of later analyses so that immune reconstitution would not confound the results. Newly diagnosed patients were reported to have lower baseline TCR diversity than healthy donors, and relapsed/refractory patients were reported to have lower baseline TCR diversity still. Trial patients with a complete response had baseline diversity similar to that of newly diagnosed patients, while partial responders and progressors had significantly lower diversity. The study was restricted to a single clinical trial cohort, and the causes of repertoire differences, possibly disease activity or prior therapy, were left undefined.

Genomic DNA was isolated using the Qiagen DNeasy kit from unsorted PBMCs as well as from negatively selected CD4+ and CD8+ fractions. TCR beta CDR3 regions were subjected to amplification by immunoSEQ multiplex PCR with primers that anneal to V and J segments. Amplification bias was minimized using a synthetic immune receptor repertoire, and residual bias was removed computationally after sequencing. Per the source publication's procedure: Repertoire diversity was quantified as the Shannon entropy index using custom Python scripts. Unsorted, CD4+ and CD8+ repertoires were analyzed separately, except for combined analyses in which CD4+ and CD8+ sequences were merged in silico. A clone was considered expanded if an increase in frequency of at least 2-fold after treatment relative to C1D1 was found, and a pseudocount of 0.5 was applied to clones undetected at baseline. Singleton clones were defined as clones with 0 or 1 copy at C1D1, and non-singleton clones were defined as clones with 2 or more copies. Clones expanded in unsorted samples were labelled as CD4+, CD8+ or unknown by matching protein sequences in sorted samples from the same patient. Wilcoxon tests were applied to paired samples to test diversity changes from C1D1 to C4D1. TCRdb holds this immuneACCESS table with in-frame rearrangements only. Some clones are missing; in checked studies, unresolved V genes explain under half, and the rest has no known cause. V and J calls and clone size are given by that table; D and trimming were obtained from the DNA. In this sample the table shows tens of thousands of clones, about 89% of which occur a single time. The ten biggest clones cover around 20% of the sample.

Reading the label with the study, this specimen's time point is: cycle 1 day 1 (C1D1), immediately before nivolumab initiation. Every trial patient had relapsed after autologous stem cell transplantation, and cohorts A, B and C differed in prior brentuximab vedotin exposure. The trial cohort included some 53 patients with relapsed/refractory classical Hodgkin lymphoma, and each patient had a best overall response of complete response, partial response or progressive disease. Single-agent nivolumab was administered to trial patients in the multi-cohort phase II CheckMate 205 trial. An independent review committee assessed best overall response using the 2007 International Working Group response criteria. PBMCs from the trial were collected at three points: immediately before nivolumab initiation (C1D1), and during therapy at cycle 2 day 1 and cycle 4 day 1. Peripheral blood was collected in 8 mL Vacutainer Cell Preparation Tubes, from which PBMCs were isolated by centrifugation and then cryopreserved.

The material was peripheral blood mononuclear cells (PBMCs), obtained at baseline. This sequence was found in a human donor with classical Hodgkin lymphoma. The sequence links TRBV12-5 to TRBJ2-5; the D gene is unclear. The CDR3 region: CASGLASSETQYF. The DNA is TGTGCTAGTGGTTTGGCCAGTAGTGAGACCCAGTACTTC.